This entry lists 15 T cell receptor beta chains sequenced from one sample in a study of technical replicates of blood from a handful of donors. The data were produced by immunoSEQ multiplex PCR, yet TCRdb's version contains in-frame clones alone and is incomplete. The sample includes around 72,000 clones, nearly 99% of them seen just once. Sequenced input: T cells isolated from PBMCs. The receptor source for this set is a human donor in good health.

V gene TRBV27 combines with J gene TRBJ2-7, with 7 nucleotides matching TRBD1. Trimming took 7 bases from V and 0 from J; bases not matched to a gene: 3. Germline values: CDR1 MNHEY, CDR2 SMNVEV (reference sequence). The CDR3 runs to 13 residues. CDR3 loop: CASTDRSSYEQYF. The CDR3 DNA sequence: TGTGCCAGCACGGACAGGAGCTCCTACGAGCAGTACTTC.

This chain joins TRBV5-4 and TRBJ2-3, with 7 bases that match TRBD1. Germline-derived CDR1 and CDR2 are SGHNT and YYREEE (reference sequence). The CDR3 runs 15 residues. Trimming removed 0 bases from V and 5 bases from J; junction bases left unmatched: 6. In nucleotides, the CDR3 is TGTGCCAGCAGCTTGGGAGGGGGCCTAAGAGATACGCAGTATTTT. Its translation is CASSLGGGLRDTQYF.

The DNA for the CDR3 is TGTGCCAGTAGTTCATTAACAGGGTACGAGCAGTACTTC. This sequence encodes CASSSLTGYEQYF. This chain joins TRBV19 and TRBJ2-7; the D gene is possibly TRBD1 (6 bases). Looked up from germline, CDR1 is LNHDA and CDR2 is SQIVND (reference sequence). V lost 5 bases, J lost 4 bases, and 12 bases lay in between. The CDR3 extends over 13 amino acids.

The CDR3 nucleotides are TGTGCCAGCAGCTCGAGGGGGCGAGTCTATGGCTACACCTTC. Amino acid sequence: CASSSRGRVYGYTF. The chain employs TRBV11-2 and TRBJ1-2; TRBD1 aligns across 7 bases. V lost 4 bases to trimming and J lost 4 bases; unmatched junction nucleotides: 6. This CDR3 has 14 residues. CDR1 and CDR2 from the germline V gene are SGHAT and FQNNGV.

The V gene is TRBV27, the J gene TRBJ2-7; weak D call: TRBD1 (6 bases). Germline CDR1 MNHEY, CDR2 SMNVEV (reference sequence). V was clipped by 2 bases and J by 3 bases, with 17 bases between them. This CDR3 spans 16 amino acids. The CDR3 here is CASSLDATGIYYEQYF. For the CDR3, the DNA is TGTGCCAGCAGTTTAGACGCCACAGGGATATACTACGAGCAGTACTTC.

This clone appeared a single time. The CDR3 DNA follows: TGCGCCAGCACGGACAGCATGAACACTGAAGCTTTCTTT. It is translated as CASTDSMNTEAFF. The chain couples TRBV5-1 to TRBJ1-1; tentatively, D is TRBD1 (6 bases). The CDR3 sequence is 13 residues long. The germline CDR1 and CDR2 sequences are SGHRS and YFSETQ. V was cut by 6 bases and J by 0 bases, with 9 bases left in between.

This rearrangement joins TRBV18 to TRBJ1-2; 9 bases line up with TRBD1. CDR1 KGHSH and CDR2 LQKENI come from the germline V gene. V was pared by 3 bases and J by 4 bases, with 9 bases of the junction left unmatched. This CDR3 has 16 amino acids. The CDR3 loop reads CASSPRDREPRYGYTF. In DNA form, the CDR3 reads TGTGCCAGCTCACCCAGGGACAGGGAACCACGCTATGGCTACACCTTC.

CDR3 bases: TGTGCCAGCAGCAAAACTGAAACGTTAAATGAAAAACTGTTTTTT. This encodes CASSKTETLNEKLFF. The chain is built from TRBV21-1 and TRBJ1-4. TRBV21-1 is tagged as a pseudogene. The CDR3 covers 15 residues.

The chain links TRBV11-1 to TRBJ2-3; 7 bases map to TRBD1. This CDR3 has 15 amino acids. Germline-derived CDR1 and CDR2 are SGHAT and FQDESV (reference sequence). Trimming removed 1 base from V and 2 bases from J; junction bases left unmatched: 3. Written as DNA, the CDR3 is TGTGCCAGCAGCTTAGAGGGACAGCACACAGATACGCAGTATTTT. This encodes CASSLEGQHTDTQYF.

V usage is TRBV4-1 and J usage is TRBJ2-7; D gene ambiguous. The CDR3 covers 18 residues. The germline V gene encodes CDR1 MGHRA and CDR2 YSYEKL. Trimming stripped 1 base from V and 1 base from J, with 20 bases between. The CDR3 sequence: CASSQVWSPIEYSYEQYF. The CDR3 DNA reads TGCGCCAGCAGCCAAGTATGGAGTCCAATAGAATATTCCTACGAGCAGTACTTC.

The V call is TRBV25-1, the J call TRBJ2-4; D is unclear. Deletions cut 2 bases from V and 13 bases from J, with 9 bases between. In germline, CDR1 is MGHDK, CDR2 SYGVNS. CDR3 size: 11 residues. The CDR3 sequence: CASSERSEQYF. The CDR3 nucleotides are TGTGCCAGCAGTGAAAGGAGCGAACAGTACTTC.

The DNA for the CDR3 is TGCAGCGTTGAAGCGTCGAGCGGAGGGTGGGATACGCAGTATTTT. Translation: CSVEASSGGWDTQYF. The chain is built from TRBV29-1 and TRBJ2-3, with a possible D match to TRBD2 (6 bases). Per the germline V gene, CDR1 is SQVTM and CDR2 is ANQGSEA. V lost 1 base and J lost 6, with 17 bases in between. The CDR3 sequence is 15 residues long.

The chain joins TRBV7-9 to TRBJ2-4; possible D gene TRBD2, 6 bases. The CDR3 runs 11 residues. The V and J ends lost 4 bases and 11 bases respectively, with 9 bases between them. CDR1 SEHNR and CDR2 FQNEAQ come from the germline V gene (reference sequence). CDR3 sequence reads: CASSSREFQYF. The CDR3 nucleotides read TGTGCCAGCAGCTCCCGGGAGTTTCAGTACTTC.

The count of this clone is one. The rearrangement uses TRBV18 and TRBJ2-3; TRBD2 agrees at 11 bases. From germline, CDR1 is KGHSH and CDR2 LQKENI. The length of the CDR3 is 17 residues. V shed 3 bases, J shed 1 base, and the junction held 6 bases outside the gene matches. The CDR3 bases are TGTGCCAGCTCACCTTCGACTAGCGGGACCGGCACAGATACGCAGTATTTT. Protein product: CASSPSTSGTGTDTQYF.

This clone was recorded once. This chain uses TRBV28 with TRBJ2-4, with D possibly being TRBD1 (6 bases). V was trimmed by 4 bases and J by 2 bases, leaving 18 bases between them. The CDR3 runs to 17 residues. From germline, CDR1 is MDHEN and CDR2 SYDVKM. CDR3 sequence: CASSSPIGQPTKNIQYF. In nucleotides, the CDR3 is TGTGCCAGCAGTTCTCCTATTGGACAGCCAACCAAAAACATTCAGTACTTC.